Shown below are 28 T cell receptor beta chains from a single sample sequenced in a study of blood T cells in healthy people across ages. PCR was performed a second time for about 7 to 12 cycles using a sample-barcoded 5' primer and a J-beta primer mix. A single record per CDR3 protein comes from TCRdb applying MiXCR to the 5' RACE reads. This sample has fewer than 900,000 distinct CDR3 sequences; roughly 45% occur once, and the top ten carry roughly 20%. Sequenced sample: blood. The receptors stem from a woman aged 55-70 years in good health.

This clonotype was seen ten or more times. This sequence joins TRBV29-1 and TRBJ2-7; D uncertain. The CDR3 covers 13 residues. Trimming pared 2 bases from V and 6 bases from J, leaving 14 bases between. CDR1 SQVTM and CDR2 ANQGSEA come from the germline V gene. CDR3 in DNA: TGCAGCGTTGAATATTGGCAGTCCCGCGAGCAGTACTTC. This gives the protein CSVEYWQSREQYF.

This clonotype was found many times. This rearrangement joins TRBV29-1 to TRBJ2-7; D perhaps matches TRBD2 (6 bases). The CDR3 has 12 amino acids. Trimming took off 2 bases at V and 7 bases at J, with 12 bases between the two ends. From germline, CDR1 is SQVTM and CDR2 ANQGSEA. In nucleotides, the CDR3 is TGCAGCGTTGAAAGGGACTCCGGGGAGCAGTACTTC. It yields the protein CSVERDSGEQYF.

This clonotype has only a few counts. This chain links TRBV2 with TRBJ2-1; 14 bases map to TRBD2. With 4 bases clipped from V and 10 bases from J, the junction kept 6 bases outside the gene matches. This CDR3 has 15 residues. The germline gives CDR1 SNHLY, CDR2 FYNNEI. The CDR3 protein is CASSGLAGGPGEQFF. The CDR3 nucleotides are TGTGCCAGCAGTGGACTAGCGGGGGGGCCGGGGGAGCAGTTCTTC.

The chain is built from TRBV27 and TRBJ2-7; no clear D. The tail of the sequence fits TRBJ2-5 better, so the J call may be wrong. The CDR3 extends over 13 amino acids. Germline CDR1 is MNHEY and CDR2 is SMNVEV (reference sequence). CDR3 DNA sequence: TGTGCCAGCAGCTCCACCCCGCGAGAGACCCAGTACTTC. This translates into CASSSTPRETQYF.

The chain recombines TRBV28 with TRBJ2-7; TRBD1 aligns across 8 bases. The CDR3 is 16 amino acids. Germline V gene data show CDR1 as MDHEN and CDR2 as SYDVKM. Trimming removed 2 bases from V and 2 bases from J; junction bases left unmatched: 8. The CDR3 region has the DNA TGTGCCAGCAGTTTACCTATCTGGACAGGGACCTACGAGCAGTACTTC. Its protein is CASSLPIWTGTYEQYF.

The chain combines TRBV7-9 with TRBJ2-1, with TRBD2 identical over 7 bases. Germline assignment: CDR1 SEHNR and CDR2 FQNEAQ (reference sequence). J was trimmed by 4 bases and V by 2 bases; bases with no gene match: 5. CDR3 size: 15 residues. In DNA form, the CDR3 reads TGTGCCAGCAGCTTATCCCGGGGGGTATACAATGAGCAGTTCTTC. Encoded protein: CASSLSRGVYNEQFF.

The V and J genes are TRBV5-1 and TRBJ2-1; 7 bases fit TRBD2. The CDR3 is 18 amino acids. The V segment lost 1 base and the J segment 0 bases; nucleotides outside the gene matches: 10. Germline CDR1 is SGHRS and CDR2 is YFSETQ. The CDR3 nucleotides are TGCGCCAGCAGCTTGCCCCTCGAAGCGGGAAACTCCTACAATGAGCAGTTCTTC. Amino acids: CASSLPLEAGNSYNEQFF.

There are a few counts of this clonotype. CDR3 coding DNA: TGCGCCAGCAGCCAAGTCGGGACTAGCTGGAATGAGCAGTTCTTC. It codes for CASSQVGTSWNEQFF. The chain recombines TRBV4-1 with TRBJ2-1, with 9 bases lining up with TRBD2. The germline V gene encodes CDR1 MGHRA and CDR2 YSYEKL. The CDR3 contains 15 residues. V shed 1 base and J 7 bases; nucleotides not matched to a gene: 5.

This rearrangement joins TRBV20-1 to TRBJ2-4, with 9 bases aligning to TRBD2. The J segment lost 3 bases and the V segment lost 1 base, leaving 4 bases of the junction unmatched. Germline values: CDR1 DFQATT, CDR2 SNEGSKA (reference sequence). The CDR3 runs 15 residues. CDR3 residues: CSARVTSGSKNIQYF. CDR3 DNA: TGCAGTGCTAGAGTGACTAGCGGTAGCAAAAACATTCAGTACTTC.

This clonotype was seen a handful of times. This sequence joins TRBV12-3 or TRBV12-4 and TRBJ2-5; the match to TRBD1 covers 7 bases. The J call is doubtful: the DNA matches TRBJ2-7 better. The CDR3 loop spans 13 amino acids. CDR3 nucleotide sequence: TGTGCCAGCAGTCTCGACAGGGTGTGCGAGCAGTACTTC. This codes for CASSLDRVCEQYF.

The chain links TRBV20-1 to TRBJ2-1; D is possibly TRBD1 (6 bases). Germline V CDR1 and CDR2: DFQATT, SNEGSKA (reference sequence). V lost 6 bases to trimming and J lost 0 bases, with 18 bases between them. There are 16 residues in the CDR3. CDR3 in DNA: TGCAGTGCAAACTCACCGGGACACCTCTCCTACAATGAGCAGTTCTTC. Its protein product is CSANSPGHLSYNEQFF.

The rearrangement joins TRBV20-1 to TRBJ1-2, with TRBD1 identical over 8 bases. Germline loops: CDR1 DFQATT, CDR2 SNEGSKA (reference sequence). J lost 4 bases, V lost 0 bases, and 16 bases had no gene match. The CDR3 totals 18 residues. The CDR3 region is CSARDNGQGGQWGYGYTF. CDR3 DNA sequence: TGCAGTGCTAGAGATAACGGACAGGGCGGGCAATGGGGCTATGGCTACACCTTC.

The chain has TRBV9 and TRBJ2-2; tentative D call: TRBD1 (6 bases). With 5 bases removed from V and 2 bases from J, the gap between germline ends came to 10 bases. Germline V gives CDR1 SGDLS, CDR2 YYNGEE. The CDR3 runs 14 residues. CDR3 amino acids: CASRWTENTGELFF. The CDR3 DNA is TGTGCCAGCAGGTGGACAGAAAACACCGGGGAGCTGTTTTTT.

This clonotype was counted only a few times. The V call is TRBV14, the J call TRBJ1-2, with D unresolved. The CDR3 consists of 13 residues. Between the trimmed V and J ends, which lost 3 bases and 2 bases, there was a span of 7 bases. Germline assignment: CDR1 SGHDN and CDR2 FVKESK. The DNA for the CDR3 is TGTGCCAGCAGCCAGATGTCAAACTATGGCTACACCTTC. Residues: CASSQMSNYGYTF.

The chain has TRBV7-2 and TRBJ2-1, with 8 bases lining up with TRBD1. The CDR3 has 16 amino acids. Per germline, CDR1 SGHTA and CDR2 FQGNSA. V was clipped by 5 bases and J by 7 bases; unmatched bases: 13. The CDR3 is CASSTTGTGSGNEQFF. The CDR3 DNA follows: TGTGCCAGCAGCACTACCGGGACAGGTAGCGGTAATGAGCAGTTCTTC.

CDR3 residues: CASSPQGPQREQYF. CDR3 in DNA: TGTGCCAGCAGTCCACAGGGCCCTCAACGTGAGCAGTACTTC. The V gene is TRBV12-3 or TRBV12-4, the J gene TRBJ2-7; a possible D gene is TRBD1 (6 bases). Between the trimmed V and J ends, which lost 5 bases and 7 bases, there was a span of 18 bases. This CDR3 has 14 amino acids.

This clonotype was seen more than once but under ten times. The J gene is TRBJ2-5, the V gene TRBV20-1, with 14 bases lining up with TRBD2. This CDR3 comprises 16 residues. The germline gives CDR1 DFQATT, CDR2 SNEGSKA (reference sequence). The ends lost 5 bases at V and 2 bases at J; junction bases unmatched: 7. Written as DNA, the CDR3 is TGCAGTGCTGATGCACGACTAGCGGGAGGGCAAGAGACCCAGTACTTC. Its protein is CSADARLAGGQETQYF.

The V and J genes are TRBV4-3 and TRBJ1-2; 7 bases are shared with TRBD1. This CDR3 spans 14 amino acids. V lost 0 bases to trimming and J lost 7 bases; unmatched junction nucleotides: 5. Germline assignment: CDR1 LGHNA and CDR2 YSLEER. CDR3 sequence reads: CASSQEKHRGGYTF. The CDR3 coding sequence is TGCGCCAGCAGCCAAGAAAAGCACAGGGGTGGCTACACCTTC.

This clonotype came up many times. The chain uses TRBV12-3 or TRBV12-4 and TRBJ2-5; 7 bases line up with TRBD2. Trimming took 2 bases from V and 5 from J; bases not matched to a gene: 5. The CDR3 totals 14 residues. In DNA form, the CDR3 reads TGTGCCAGCAGTTTATTCAGCGGGAAGGAGACCCAGTACTTC. Translating it yields CASSLFSGKETQYF.

The CDR3 loop is CASSQDRGKGSPLHF. CDR3 DNA sequence: TGTGCCAGCAGCCAGGACAGGGGCAAGGGTTCACCCCTCCACTTT. The genes are TRBV3-1 and TRBJ1-6; 9 bases map to TRBD1. The V and J ends lost 3 bases and 9 bases, in that order; junction bases with no gene match: 6. The germline CDR1 and CDR2 sequences are LGHDT and YNNKEL (reference sequence). This CDR3 is 15 amino acids long.

The chain has TRBV7-2 and TRBJ2-7; 9 positions match TRBD2. The CDR3 totals 13 residues. Germline V gives CDR1 SGHTA, CDR2 FQGNSA. Unmatched junction bases numbered 8, after V lost 10 bases and J lost 4 bases. The CDR3 bases are TGTGCCATCCAGACTAGCGGACCTTACGAGCAGTACTTC. Encoded protein: CAIQTSGPYEQYF.

Turning to this clonotype: A junction boundary mismatches the germline segment, possibly from a read error. The rearrangement uses TRBV20-1 and TRBJ1-6; the D gene is possibly TRBD1 (5 bases). There are 13 residues in the CDR3. Germline CDR1 is DFQATT and CDR2 is SNEGSKA (reference sequence). The CDR3 DNA sequence: TGCAGTGGCCAGGGACCGACGACTTCACCCCCCCACTTT. Translating gives CSGQGPTTSPPHF.

The V call is TRBV11-2, the J call TRBJ2-1, with D possibly matching TRBD1 (6 bases). Germline V lookup: CDR1 SGHAT, CDR2 FQNNGV. V lost 7 bases, J lost 3 bases, and 19 bases lay in between. The CDR3 runs to 16 residues. CDR3 bases: TGTGCCAGCACCTACAACCGGGACACCTTCTACAATGAGCAGTTCTTC. Translating it yields CASTYNRDTFYNEQFF.

The chain couples TRBV7-2 to TRBJ2-5, with D perhaps matching TRBD2 (6 bases). Between the trimmed V and J ends, which lost 7 bases and 5 bases, there was a span of 17 bases. Per the germline V gene, CDR1 is SGHTA and CDR2 is FQGNSA. This CDR3 contains 14 residues. The CDR3: CASTDRGAGETQYF. Written as DNA, the CDR3 is TGTGCCAGCACCGACCGAGGGGCGGGGGAGACCCAGTACTTC. Complete variable domain (other parts from reference TRBV7-2 and TRBJ2-5): GAGVSQSPSNKVTEKGKDVELRCDPISGHTALYWYRQSLGQGLEFLIYFQGNSAPDKSGLPSDRFSAERTGGSVSTLTIQRTQQEDSAVYLCASTDRGAGETQYFGPGTRLLVL.

This clonotype has only a few counts. The V and J genes are TRBV4-2 and TRBJ2-3, with 8 bases aligning to TRBD1. Germline-derived CDR1 and CDR2 are LGHNA and YNFKEQ. The CDR3 contains 17 residues. V trimming: 3 bases; J trimming: 2 bases; junction bases outside the gene matches: 10. In DNA, the CDR3 is TGTGCCAGCAGCCAGATGGGACAGGTCCTAATCACAGATACGCAGTATTTT. This codes for CASSQMGQVLITDTQYF.

There are a few counts of this clonotype. The chain recombines TRBV5-1 with TRBJ1-4, with 7 nucleotides matching TRBD1. V shed 4 bases and J 0 bases; nucleotides not matched to a gene: 12. Germline V gene sequence: CDR1 SGHRS, CDR2 YFSETQ. CDR3 length equals 18 residues. The CDR3 bases are TGCGCCAGCAGCCGGCCCGCCCAGGGGGGGGCAACTAATGAAAAACTGTTTTTT. Translated, it gives CASSRPAQGGATNEKLFF.

The chain employs TRBV3-1 and TRBJ2-1; 7 bases match TRBD2. Germline V gives CDR1 LGHDT, CDR2 YNNKEL (reference sequence). The ends lost 1 base at V and 10 bases at J; junction bases unmatched: 7. The CDR3 is made up of 14 amino acids. The CDR3 here is CASSQAGGGEEQFF. The CDR3 DNA follows: TGTGCCAGCAGCCAAGCAGGCGGGGGTGAGGAGCAGTTCTTC.

The rearrangement links TRBV6-1 to TRBJ1-1; D gene unclear. Between the trimmed V and J ends, which lost 10 bases and 6 bases, there was a span of 6 bases. The CDR3 covers 9 residues. Germline-derived CDR1 and CDR2 are MNHNS and SASEGT. In DNA, the CDR3 is TGTGCCACACCGGCTGAAGCTTTCTTT. Residues: CATPAEAFF.